The 24 T cell receptor beta chains below were found in one sample sequenced in a study of CD8 T cells in Susac syndrome. When the RNA was reverse transcribed, random hexamers were used with an input of roughly 0.45 to 1 ug. TCRdb re-called the immunoSEQ multiplex PCR reads with MiXCR, one entry per CDR3 protein. The sample shows some 150,000 distinct CDR3 sequences, approximately 94% of them seen only once. Specimen: CD4+ T cells from PBMCs. The receptors shown here come from a human donor with Susac syndrome.

The genes are TRBV4-1 and TRBJ2-5; D unclear. The CDR3 runs to 14 residues. Germline V gene lookup returns CDR1 MGHRA and CDR2 YSYEKL. Trimming cost V 0 bases and J 4 bases, with 9 bases left between them. The CDR3 DNA is TGCGCCAGCAGCCAAGATCGATGGGGAGAGACCCAGTACTTC. This translates into CASSQDRWGETQYF.

This chain joins TRBV28 and TRBJ1-5; the D is unclear. CDR1 MDHEN and CDR2 SYDVKM come from the germline V gene. Trimming left V 4 bases short and J 7 bases short, with 8 bases between. This CDR3 is 12 amino acids long. Written as DNA, the CDR3 is TGTGCCAGCAGTTCCGAAGGGCAGCCCCAGCATTTT. Protein product: CASSSEGQPQHF.

The DNA for the CDR3 is TGCAGTGCTAGACTGGACAATTCGCTCCTTCAGCCCCAGCATTTT. As protein: CSARLDNSLLQPQHF. V is TRBV20-1 and J is TRBJ1-5, with TRBD1 as a possible D gene (5 bases). The CDR3 has 15 residues. The germline V and J ends were trimmed by 2 bases and 6 bases, with 17 bases remaining between them. Germline CDR1 and CDR2: DFQATT and SNEGSKA (reference sequence).

V is TRBV2 and J is TRBJ2-7; D is unclear. The CDR3 has 14 amino acids. Germline values: CDR1 SNHLY, CDR2 FYNNEI. With 6 bases removed from V and 2 bases from J, the gap between germline ends came to 14 bases. The CDR3 DNA is TGTGCCAGCAGGCGGAATACACTGACCTACGAGCAGTACTTC. Translating gives CASRRNTLTYEQYF.

V gene TRBV7-8 combines with J gene TRBJ1-5; unclear D gene. V lost 5 bases to trimming and J lost 5 bases, with 16 bases between them. Germline assignment: CDR1 SGHVS and CDR2 FQNEAQ. The CDR3 loop spans 15 amino acids. The CDR3 protein is CASSGSRRRHQPQHF. Written as DNA, the CDR3 is TGTGCCAGCAGCGGGTCCCGGAGGAGGCATCAGCCCCAGCATTTT.

This rearrangement joins TRBV29-1 to TRBJ2-7; D is possibly TRBD2 (6 bases). Germline V gene data show CDR1 as SQVTM and CDR2 as ANQGSEA. V was trimmed by 6 bases and J by 7 bases, leaving 19 bases between them. The CDR3 sequence is 13 residues long. The CDR3 here is CSVRAGTRGEQYF. CDR3 nucleotide sequence: TGCAGCGTGAGGGCGGGGACGAGAGGGGAGCAGTACTTC.

The chain links TRBV15 to TRBJ1-2; possibly TRBD1 for D (5 bases). V was cut by 2 bases and J by 4 bases, with 17 bases left in between. Germline lookup yields CDR1 LNHNV and CDR2 YYDKDF (reference sequence). The CDR3 consists of 16 residues. CDR3 protein: CATSRTGAPGAYGYTF. As DNA, the CDR3 is TGTGCCACCAGCAGAACCGGGGCCCCAGGTGCCTATGGCTACACCTTC.

The rearrangement joins TRBV20-1 to TRBJ1-1; D perhaps matches TRBD1 (5 bases). The CDR3 runs to 12 residues. The V and J ends lost 6 bases and 4 bases respectively, with 12 bases between them. Looked up from germline, CDR1 is DFQATT and CDR2 is SNEGSKA (reference sequence). The CDR3 DNA reads TGCAGTGCCTTGGGGAGGGGCACTGAAGCTTTCTTT. This translates into CSALGRGTEAFF.

This clonotype showed up just once. This chain joins TRBV20-1 and TRBJ2-1; 9 bases are shared with TRBD1. The CDR3 covers 14 residues. The J segment lost 2 bases and the V segment lost 6 bases, leaving 5 bases of the junction unmatched. Germline V gene lookup returns CDR1 DFQATT and CDR2 SNEGSKA (reference sequence). CDR3 DNA sequence: TGCAGTGCCTGGACAGGGGACCCCTACAATGAGCAGTTCTTC. Translated, it gives CSAWTGDPYNEQFF.

V is TRBV4-2 and J is TRBJ2-7; 9 bases are shared with TRBD2. J was trimmed by 0 bases and V by 2 bases; bases with no gene match: 8. The germline V gene encodes CDR1 LGHNA and CDR2 YNFKEQ. This CDR3 spans 17 amino acids. This chain's CDR3 is CASSQLRTSASSYEQYF. The CDR3, as DNA: TGTGCCAGCAGCCAACTTCGGACTAGCGCCAGCTCCTACGAGCAGTACTTC.

The chain couples TRBV28 to TRBJ2-1, with 7 bases matching TRBD2. Trimming at V came to 8 bases and at J to 8 bases, leaving 12 bases not matched to a gene. The CDR3 has 14 residues. CDR1 and CDR2 (germline): MDHEN, SYDVKM. The CDR3 spells CASVEGGPIDEQFF. The DNA of the CDR3 is TGTGCCAGCGTTGAGGGAGGGCCAATCGATGAGCAGTTCTTC.

The V gene is TRBV20-1, the J gene TRBJ2-2; TRBD2 aligns across 9 bases. This CDR3 is 14 amino acids long. Germline CDR1 is DFQATT and CDR2 is SNEGSKA (reference sequence). J gave up 3 bases and V 4 bases, and 3 bases lay outside the gene matches. CDR3 sequence (DNA): TGCAGTGCTAAGGCGGGGGGGGACACCGGGGAGCTGTTTTTT. It translates to CSAKAGGDTGELFF.

This rearrangement joins TRBV28 to TRBJ2-5; 9 positions agree with TRBD1. Germline V gene lookup returns CDR1 MDHEN and CDR2 SYDVKM. J was trimmed by 3 bases and V by 4 bases; bases with no gene match: 9. CDR3 length: 16 amino acids. DNA for the CDR3: TGTGCCAGCAGTTCCCCCGGGACAGGGAAGAAAGAGACCCAGTACTTC. Its translation: CASSSPGTGKKETQYF.

V gene TRBV3-1 combines with J gene TRBJ1-6, with D tentatively TRBD1 (5 bases). Per germline, CDR1 LGHDT and CDR2 YNNKEL (reference sequence). Trimming left V 3 bases short and J 7 bases short, with 10 bases between. This CDR3 is 14 amino acids long. The CDR3 spells CASSHRDSNSPLHF. The CDR3 DNA sequence: TGTGCCAGCAGCCATCGGGACTCGAATTCACCCCTCCACTTT.

The chain is built from TRBV7-9 and TRBJ1-1; maybe TRBD1 (5 bases). This CDR3 is built from 13 residues. In germline, CDR1 is SEHNR, CDR2 FQNEAQ (reference sequence). V was trimmed by 3 bases and J by 6 bases, leaving 11 bases between them. The CDR3 loop reads CASSLGERAEAFF. Written as DNA, the CDR3 is TGTGCCAGCAGCTTGGGGGAGAGGGCTGAAGCTTTCTTT. Full variable domain (missing parts from reference TRBV7-9 and TRBJ1-1): DTGVSQNPRHKITKRGQNVTFRCDPISEHNRLYWYRQTLGQGPEFLTYFQNEAQLEKSRLLSDRFSAERPKGSFSTLEIQRTEQGDSAMYLCASSLGERAEAFFGQGTRLTVV.

In this sample, this clonotype turned up a few times. CDR3 sequence (DNA): TGTGCCAGCAGTTCGGGCACTGAAGCTTTCTTT. The encoded protein is CASSSGTEAFF. The rearrangement joins TRBV12-3 or TRBV12-4 to TRBJ1-1; D is unclear. Trimming stripped 4 bases from V and 4 bases from J, with 4 bases between. CDR3 length equals 11 residues.

This rearrangement joins TRBV20-1 to TRBJ2-2; D gene ambiguous. Germline-derived CDR1 and CDR2 are DFQATT and SNEGSKA (reference sequence). Between the trimmed V and J ends, which lost 2 bases and 7 bases, there was a span of 11 bases. The CDR3 covers 13 residues. CDR3 sequence: CSARSSGFGELFF. The CDR3, as DNA: TGCAGTGCTAGATCGTCAGGCTTCGGGGAGCTGTTTTTT.

This chain joins TRBV29-1 and TRBJ2-1, with D perhaps TRBD2 (6 bases). CDR1 is SQVTM and CDR2 is ANQGSEA in the germline V gene. V was cut by 4 bases and J by 6 bases, with 16 bases left in between. The CDR3 runs 14 residues. The CDR3 nucleotides are TGCAGCGTTGGTCGGAGGGTGTCGGGCAATGAGCAGTTCTTC. Its protein is CSVGRRVSGNEQFF.

The gene calls are TRBV20-1 and TRBJ2-7, with 8 bases that match TRBD2. This CDR3 has 15 residues. Germline assignment: CDR1 DFQATT and CDR2 SNEGSKA (reference sequence). V trimming: 5 bases; J trimming: 3 bases; junction bases outside the gene matches: 12. The CDR3 reads CSAGRISGTSYEQYF. CDR3 DNA sequence: TGCAGTGCTGGAAGAATCTCCGGGACTAGCTACGAGCAGTACTTC.

This chain connects TRBV14 to TRBJ2-5; the match to TRBD1 covers 9 bases. The CDR3 consists of 15 residues. CDR1 and CDR2 (germline): SGHDN, FVKESK. The V gene end was trimmed by 5 bases and the J gene end by 1 base; junction bases not matched to a gene: 5. The CDR3 DNA sequence: TGTGCCAGCAGCGAGGGGGACAGGGCCCAAGAGACCCAGTACTTC. Residues: CASSEGDRAQETQYF.

The V gene is TRBV28, the J gene TRBJ1-1; a possible D gene is TRBD1 (6 bases). Trimming took off 4 bases at V and 1 base at J, with 13 bases between the two ends. The CDR3 covers 15 residues. Germline V CDR1 and CDR2: MDHEN, SYDVKM. CDR3 sequence: CASSSGATPNTEAFF. Here the CDR3 DNA reads TGTGCCAGCAGTTCAGGGGCAACCCCGAACACTGAAGCTTTCTTT.

The CDR3 sequence is CASTLTGGMQTQYF. DNA for the CDR3: TGCGCCAGTACCCTAACAGGGGGAATGCAGACCCAGTACTTC. The chain links TRBV5-1 to TRBJ2-5, with 8 bases matching TRBD1. Looked up from germline, CDR1 is SGHRS and CDR2 is YFSETQ. The CDR3 runs to 14 residues. With V trimmed by 8 bases and J by 6 bases, 12 bases remained unmatched.

The chain uses TRBV18 and TRBJ1-4; no definite D call. This CDR3 spans 13 amino acids. Deletions cut 3 bases from V and 6 bases from J, with 8 bases between. The germline CDR1 and CDR2 sequences are KGHSH and LQKENI. CDR3 loop: CASSPGLDEKLFF. CDR3 bases: TGTGCCAGCTCACCTGGTTTGGATGAAAAACTGTTTTTT. The full variable domain, completed using reference TRBV18 and TRBJ1-4, is NAGVMQNPRHLVRRRGQEARLRCSPMKGHSHVYWYRQLPEEGLKFMVYLQKENIIDESGMPKERFSAEFPKEGPSILRIQQVVRGDSAAYFCASSPGLDEKLFFGSGTQLSVL.

The V gene is TRBV29-1, the J gene TRBJ1-2; TRBD1 matches 8 bases. CDR3 length: 15 amino acids. The germline CDR1 and CDR2 sequences are SQVTM and ANQGSEA. V lost 3 bases and J lost 2; bases outside the gene matches: 8. The CDR3 DNA reads as TGCAGCGTTGAGGGTCACAGGGGGGAAAACTATGGCTACACCTTC. It specifies CSVEGHRGENYGYTF.